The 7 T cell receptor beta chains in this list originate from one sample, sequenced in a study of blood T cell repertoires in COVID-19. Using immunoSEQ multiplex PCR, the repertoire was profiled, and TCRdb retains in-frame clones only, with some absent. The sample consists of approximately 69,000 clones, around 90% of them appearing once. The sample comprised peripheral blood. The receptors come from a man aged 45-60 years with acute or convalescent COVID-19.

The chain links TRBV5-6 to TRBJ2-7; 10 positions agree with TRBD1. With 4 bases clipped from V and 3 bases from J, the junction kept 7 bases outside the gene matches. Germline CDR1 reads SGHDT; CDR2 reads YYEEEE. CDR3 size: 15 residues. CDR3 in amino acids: CASSPRRTGGYEQYF. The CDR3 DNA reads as TGTGCCAGCAGCCCCCGAAGGACAGGGGGCTACGAGCAGTACTTC. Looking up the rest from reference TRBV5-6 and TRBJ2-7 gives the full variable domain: DAGVTQSPTHLIKTRGQQVTLRCSPKSGHDTVSWYQQALGQGPQFIFQYYEEEERQRGNFPDRFSGHQFPNYSSELNVNALLLGDSALYLCASSPRRTGGYEQYFGPGTRLTVT.

In DNA, the CDR3 is TGTGCCAGCAGCTTTTCTTTTGGGACTGGGAAAGTGTACTTC. It encodes CASSFSFGTGKVYF. The V and J genes are TRBV7-9 and TRBJ2-4, with D perhaps TRBD2 (6 bases). This CDR3 contains 14 residues. CDR1 SEHNR and CDR2 FQNEAQ come from the germline V gene (reference sequence). V lost 3 bases to trimming and J lost 15 bases, with 21 bases between them.

This chain's CDR3 is CASRGGTEAFF. CDR3 coding DNA: TGTGCCAGCAGAGGGGGAACTGAAGCTTTCTTT. The rearrangement uses TRBV12-3 or TRBV12-4 and TRBJ1-1, with D maybe TRBD1 (6 bases). V dropped 6 bases and J dropped 5 bases, with 7 bases sitting between them. This CDR3 spans 11 amino acids.

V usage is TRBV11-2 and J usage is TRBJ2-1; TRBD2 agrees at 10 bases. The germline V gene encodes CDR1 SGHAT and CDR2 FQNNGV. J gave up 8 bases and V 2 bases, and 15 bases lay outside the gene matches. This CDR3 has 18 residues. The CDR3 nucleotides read TGTGCCAGCAGCTTACTAGACGGTCCTAGCGGGAGAAGGGATGAGCAGTTCTTC. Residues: CASSLLDGPSGRRDEQFF.

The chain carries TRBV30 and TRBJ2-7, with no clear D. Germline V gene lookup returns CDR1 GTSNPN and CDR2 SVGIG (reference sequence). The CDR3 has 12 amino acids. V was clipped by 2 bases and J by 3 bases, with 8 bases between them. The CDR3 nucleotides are TGTGCCTGGAGTCCGGCAGGCTACGAGCAGTACTTC. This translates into CAWSPAGYEQYF. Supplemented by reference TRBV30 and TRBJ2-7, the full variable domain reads SQTIHQWPATLVQPVGSPLSLECTVEGTSNPNLYWYRQAAGRGLQLLFYSVGIGQISSEVPQNLSASRPQDRQFILSSKKLLLSDSGFYLCAWSPAGYEQYFGPGTRLTVT.

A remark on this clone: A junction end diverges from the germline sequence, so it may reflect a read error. As DNA, the CDR3 is TGTGCCAGCAGCCAAGCCGCGGCCTCCGACGAGCAGTACTTC. It specifies CASSQAAASDEQYF. V and J are TRBV3-1 (or the pseudogene TRBV3-2) and TRBJ2-7; D unresolved. Germline lookup yields CDR1 LGHDT and CDR2 YNNKEL (reference sequence). There are 14 residues in the CDR3.

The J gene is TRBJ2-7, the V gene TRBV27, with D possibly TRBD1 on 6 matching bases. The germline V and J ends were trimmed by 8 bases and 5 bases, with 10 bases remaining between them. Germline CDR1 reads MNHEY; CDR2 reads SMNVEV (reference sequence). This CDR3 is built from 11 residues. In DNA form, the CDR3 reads TGTGCCAGCTGGGCAGGGGACGAGCAGTACTTC. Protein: CASWAGDEQYF.